The 8 T cell receptor beta chains below were found in one sample sequenced in a study of human T cells and chemical hapten exposure. TCRdb re-derived calls from the RACE reads in MiXCR, one entry per CDR3 protein. This repertoire shows approximately 340,000 distinct CDR3 sequences, around 7% found once; its top ten account for around 8.2%. Documented time point: patch test 1, 2 weeks after DPC sensitization. As for treatment: therapeutic diphenylcyclopropenone sensitization with weekly scalp DPC. Sequenced here: whole blood, sampled in connection with sensitization to the hapten diphenylcyclopropenone (DPC). These receptors were taken from a woman younger than 30 with alopecia areata. Some clones in this sample may be carry-over from other donors' samples.

Ten or more counts support this clonotype. V and J are TRBV2 and TRBJ2-2; no clear D gene. CDR1 is SNHLY, CDR2 FYNNEI, per germline. The CDR3 totals 13 residues. With 2 bases removed from V and 5 bases from J, the gap between germline ends came to 6 bases. CDR3 bases: TGTGCCAGCAGTGAATCCCGAACCGGGGAGCTGTTTTTT. It yields the protein CASSESRTGELFF.

V is TRBV18 and J is TRBJ2-2; D is perhaps TRBD2 (5 bases). V was clipped by 4 bases and J by 4 bases, with 13 bases between them. Germline loops: CDR1 KGHSH, CDR2 LQKENI. This CDR3 is 15 amino acids long. CDR3 protein: CASSRGDYFTGELFF. CDR3 in DNA: TGTGCCAGCTCACGGGGAGATTATTTCACCGGGGAGCTGTTTTTT.

This clonotype has ten or more counts. The chain joins TRBV9 to TRBJ2-5; D not resolved. In germline, CDR1 is SGDLS, CDR2 YYNGEE. The CDR3 runs to 14 residues. V was clipped by 2 bases and J by 3 bases, with 11 bases between them. In nucleotides, the CDR3 is TGTGCCAGCAGCGTCGGGCGGTACGAAGAGACCCAGTACTTC. The encoded protein is CASSVGRYEETQYF.

This clonotype was detected ten times or more. The J gene is TRBJ2-1, the V gene TRBV28; D uncertain. Germline CDR1 and CDR2: MDHEN and SYDVKM. Trimming took 8 bases from V and 2 from J, leaving 13 bases between them. The CDR3 length is 14 residues. The CDR3 bases are TGTGCCAGCTCCCTCGCCCCCGCCTACAATGAGCAGTTCTTC. Translation: CASSLAPAYNEQFF.

The J gene is TRBJ1-3, the V gene TRBV6-5, with D unresolved. Germline V lookup: CDR1 MNHEY, CDR2 SVGAGI. The CDR3 consists of 12 residues. V dropped 8 bases and J dropped 0 bases, with 5 bases sitting between them. The CDR3 region has the DNA TGTGCCAGCGGGCCCTCTGGAAACACCATATATTTT. Amino acid sequence: CASGPSGNTIYF.

The V and J genes are TRBV5-1 and TRBJ2-1; TRBD2 might be the D (7 bases). CDR1 is SGHRS and CDR2 is YFSETQ in the germline V gene. The CDR3 loop spans 16 amino acids. Trimming shortened V by 3 bases and J by 6 bases, and 19 bases separated the two germline ends. The CDR3 reads CASSSSGGGRSNEQFF. The CDR3 nucleotides are TGCGCCAGCAGCTCCTCTGGCGGGGGCCGGTCCAATGAGCAGTTCTTC.

The DNA of the CDR3 is TGCAGTGCCCAATTCCAAGGACCGGGGGGAAGCACAGATACGCAGTATTTT. The encoded protein is CSAQFQGPGGSTDTQYF. The rearrangement links TRBV20-1 to TRBJ2-3; 7 bases are a match to TRBD2. Germline loops: CDR1 DFQATT, CDR2 SNEGSKA (reference sequence). The CDR3 totals 17 residues. V gave up 6 bases and J gave up 0 bases; unmatched junction bases: 15.

This clonotype has ten or more counts. This CDR3 is CASSRYGGADTQYF. The CDR3 DNA is TGTGCCAGCAGCCGCTACGGGGGCGCAGATACGCAGTATTTT. The genes are TRBV7-2 and TRBJ2-3; either TRBD1 or TRBD2 may supply D (6 bases each). Germline lookup yields CDR1 SGHTA and CDR2 FQGNSA. V lost 5 bases, J lost 4 bases, and 13 bases lay in between. This CDR3 has 14 amino acids.